The TCR beta chain described here comes from a study of blood T cell repertoires in COVID-19. At the level of the study: Acute and convalescent COVID-19 samples came from the United States, Italy and Spain.

The CDR3 has 15 residues. CDR1 and CDR2 from the germline V gene are MNHEY and SVGAGI. The germline V and J ends were trimmed by 4 bases and 4 bases, with 11 bases remaining between them. Grouping used clinical history reported by participants in a survey and questionnaire. Authors' methods: Using reference gene primer amplification, nucleated cell counts were estimated. Measured with immunoSEQ multiplex PCR; TCRdb has only the in-frame clones, and not every one. For V, J and clone size, that table is used; D and trimming come from the DNA. Found here are approximately 300,000 clones, about 90% of them singletons; the top ten hold roughly a tenth.

The rearrangement links TRBV6-5 to TRBJ2-6; D call uncertain. The sequencing input was PBMCs or T cells enriched from blood (not recorded which). The origin of this receptor is a woman in her thirties who had recovered from COVID-19. CDR3 coding DNA: TGTGCCAGCAGTTCGCAGCTGCGGGGGGCCAACGTCCTGACTTTC. This translates into CASSSQLRGANVLTF.